These 8 T cell receptor beta chains came from one sample sequenced in a study of human T cells and chemical hapten exposure. One entry per CDR3 protein results from TCRdb running MiXCR on the RACE reads. The sample lists approximately 400,000 distinct CDR3 sequences; 5% to 6.5% were seen once. As to time point: pre-sensitization, week 0. The treatment here: therapeutic diphenylcyclopropenone sensitization with weekly scalp DPC. The source material was whole blood, sampled in connection with sensitization to the hapten diphenylcyclopropenone (DPC). Receptor source: a woman aged 50 to 60 with alopecia areata. Some clones in this sample may be carry-over from other donors' samples.

This clonotype was seen at least ten times. The chain uses TRBV14 and TRBJ1-2, with D hard to call. CDR1 is SGHDN and CDR2 is FVKESK in the germline V gene. CDR3 length: 15 amino acids. V gave up 2 bases and J gave up 0 bases, with 10 bases separating them. CDR3 loop: CASSQQATSNYGYTF. CDR3 DNA sequence: TGTGCCAGCAGCCAACAGGCTACCTCTAACTATGGCTACACCTTC.

This clonotype was observed many times. The chain couples TRBV28 to TRBJ1-5; 7 bases match TRBD1. The CDR3 totals 15 residues. Germline-derived CDR1 and CDR2 are MDHEN and SYDVKM. The ends lost 6 bases at V and 3 bases at J; junction bases unmatched: 8. The CDR3 bases are TGTGCCAGCAGGAAGGAAGGGGGCGTCAATCAGCCCCAGCATTTT. As protein: CASRKEGGVNQPQHF.

This clonotype was counted many times. The chain uses TRBV6-2 or TRBV6-3 and TRBJ2-4; D uncertain. Trimming stripped 6 bases from V and 0 bases from J, with 12 bases between. Germline V gene lookup returns CDR1 MNHEY and CDR2 SVGEGT. The CDR3 consists of 15 residues. The CDR3 sequence is CASRPHRLAKNIQYF. CDR3 DNA sequence: TGTGCCAGCAGACCACATCGACTAGCCAAAAACATTCAGTACTTC.

Ten or more counts support this clonotype. The chain carries TRBV7-2 and TRBJ1-3; D is unresolved. Germline CDR1 is SGHTA and CDR2 is FQGNSA. The CDR3 contains 13 residues. Trimming took off 5 bases at V and 0 bases at J, with 5 bases between the two ends. The CDR3 DNA sequence: TGTGCCAGCAGCCTCCTCTCTGGAAACACCATATATTTT. This gives the protein CASSLLSGNTIYF.

The chain links TRBV7-8 to TRBJ1-5, with D hard to call. The CDR3 runs to 13 residues. Germline CDR1 and CDR2: SGHVS and FQNEAQ. Trimming left V 3 bases short and J 3 bases short, with 6 bases between. This chain's CDR3 is CASSFGNNQPQHF. In DNA, the CDR3 is TGTGCCAGCAGCTTTGGAAACAATCAGCCCCAGCATTTT.

This clonotype occurred a few times. V is TRBV30 and J is TRBJ1-4; D gene unclear. V lost 1 base and J lost 5, with 14 bases in between. CDR1 GTSNPN and CDR2 SVGIG come from the germline V gene (reference sequence). CDR3 length: 15 amino acids. The CDR3, as DNA: TGTGCCTGGAGTGATCGGGGTTCGAGCAATGAAAAACTGTTTTTT. Translating it yields CAWSDRGSSNEKLFF.

Ten or more counts support this clonotype. The V call is TRBV9, the J call TRBJ2-3; possibly TRBD1 for D (7 bases). The germline V gene encodes CDR1 SGDLS and CDR2 YYNGEE. Between the trimmed V and J ends, which lost 4 bases and 3 bases, there was a span of 15 bases. The CDR3 runs 15 residues. CDR3: CASSMDQGGTDTQYF. In DNA, the CDR3 is TGTGCCAGCAGCATGGATCAGGGGGGAACAGATACGCAGTATTTT.

This clonotype was counted a few times. This rearrangement joins TRBV29-1 to TRBJ1-2; D gene unclear. Germline CDR1 and CDR2: SQVTM and ANQGSEA. The V end was cut by 6 bases, the J end by 3 bases, with 14 bases between. CDR3 length equals 13 residues. The CDR3, as DNA: TGCAGCGTGGGGAAAGGACCCGACTATGGCTACACCTTC. Amino acid sequence: CSVGKGPDYGYTF.